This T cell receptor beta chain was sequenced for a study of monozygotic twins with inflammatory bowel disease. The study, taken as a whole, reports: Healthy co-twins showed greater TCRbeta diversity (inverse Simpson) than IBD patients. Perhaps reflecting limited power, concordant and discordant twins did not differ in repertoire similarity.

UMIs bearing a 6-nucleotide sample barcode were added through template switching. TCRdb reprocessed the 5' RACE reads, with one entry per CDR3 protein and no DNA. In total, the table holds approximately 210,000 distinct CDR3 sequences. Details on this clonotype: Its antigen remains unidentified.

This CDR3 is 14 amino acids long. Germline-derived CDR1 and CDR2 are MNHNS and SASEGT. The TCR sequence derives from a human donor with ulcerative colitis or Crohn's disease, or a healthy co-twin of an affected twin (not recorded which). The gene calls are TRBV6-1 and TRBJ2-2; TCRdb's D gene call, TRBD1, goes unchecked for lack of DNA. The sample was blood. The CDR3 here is CASTRTGSTGELFF.